This is a list of T cell receptor beta chains from one sample in a study of CD8 T cells in ankylosing spondylitis. Via MiXCR, TCRdb re-called the 5' RACE reads, giving one row per CDR3 protein. The data hold some 130,000 distinct CDR3 sequences, with about an eighth observed a single time. Material for sequencing was blood, either unsorted or a sorted T cell fraction (not recorded which). These receptors came from a female donor with ankylosing spondylitis or in good health (not recorded which). The CDR3 runs from the conserved cysteine through the conserved F or W. A D gene is named only where the DNA matches it firmly. Clone size appears in some rows only: once, few, many, or a class for an expanded clone.

clone_size d_call j_call v_call cdr3_nt cdr3_aa
few NA TRBJ2-3 TRBV6-5 TGTGCCAGCAGTTCCGGGACCGAGGGACCAGATACGCAGTATTTT CASSSGTEGPDTQYF
many NA TRBJ1-1 TRBV3-1 TGTGCCAGCAGCCATCGTCCCAGGAACACTGAAGCTTTCTTT CASSHRPRNTEAFF
once TRBD1 TRBJ2-1 TRBV10-2 TGCGCCAGCATTCCCTCCCGGGACAGGGGACACAATGAGCAGTTCTTC CASIPSRDRGHNEQFF
NA NA TRBJ2-3 TRBV9 TGTGCCAGCAGCCCACCCCTTACTGGGTTTAGCACAGATACGCAGTATTTT CASSPPLTGFSTDTQYF
NA TRBD2 TRBJ2-7 TRBV28 TGTGCCAGCAGCAAATACGCGGGGGGGAACTCCTACGAGCAGTACTTC CASSKYAGGNSYEQYF
many NA TRBJ1-1 TRBV3-1 TGTGCCAGCAGCCAAGACAGGGGCGAAACTGAAGCTTTCTTT CASSQDRGETEAFF
many NA TRBJ1-1 TRBV20-1 TGCAGTGCCCTACTCAGCCAACAGGGCCACGTAGCTTTCTTT CSALLSQQGHVAFF
many NA TRBJ1-1 TRBV28 TGTGCCAGCACCAGGGATGTCGCTGAAGCTTTCTTT CASTRDVAEAFF
many NA TRBJ1-1 TRBV6-1 TGTGCCAGCAGGACGGACCGATTAAACACTGAAGCTTTCTTT CASRTDRLNTEAFF
NA NA TRBJ2-5 TRBV29-1 TGCAGCGCCTTAGGCACGAGGGAGACCCAGTACTTC CSALGTRETQYF
many NA TRBJ1-1 TRBV20-1 TGCAGTGCTAGAGATTGGGACACTGAAGCTTTCTTT CSARDWDTEAFF
many NA TRBJ2-7 TRBV6-6 TGTGCCGTCCGGAAGCCGCCCTACGAGCAGTACTTC CAVRKPPYEQYF
many TRBD2 TRBJ2-1 TRBV5-1 TGCGCCAGCAGCTTGGAACTAGCGGGAGTACGGTATGAGCAGTTCTTC CASSLELAGVRYEQFF
NA NA TRBJ1-2 TRBV7-3 TGTGCCAGCAGCTTAGCCGGGGACTATGGCTACACCTTC CASSLAGDYGYTF
many NA TRBJ1-6 TRBV12-3/TRBV12-4 TGTGCCAGCAGTTTAGTGGAGGCTCGGTCACCCCTCCACTTT CASSLVEARSPLHF
many NA TRBJ1-1 TRBV7-9 TGTGCCAGCAGCCTACGGAGGGACACTGAAGCTTTCTTT CASSLRRDTEAFF
many NA TRBJ2-3 TRBV24-1 TGTGCCACCAGTGATCAAGGTTACACAGATACGCAGTATTTT CATSDQGYTDTQYF
many TRBD2 TRBJ2-7 TRBV20-1 TGCAGTGCTAGGGCTAGCGGATACGAGCAGTACTTC CSARASGYEQYF
many NA TRBJ1-1 TRBV10-3 TGTGCCATCAAATCGAGCGCGTTGAACACTGAAGCTTTCTTT CAIKSSALNTEAFF
many NA TRBJ2-5 TRBV12-3/TRBV12-4 TGTGCCAGCAGTACTCAGGGGTGGCAAGAGACCCAGTACTTC CASSTQGWQETQYF
many NA TRBJ1-1 TRBV21-1 TGTGCCAGCAGCCCCCGGCAGGGGTACACTGAAGCTTTCTTT CASSPRQGYTEAFF
NA NA TRBJ2-2 TRBV2 TGTGCCAGCAGTGAAGCCAGGACTAACACCGGGGAGCTGTTTTTT CASSEARTNTGELFF
NA NA TRBJ2-6 TRBV29-1 TGCAGCGTTGAAGCGGGGACTGGGGCCAACGTCCTGACTTTC CSVEAGTGANVLTF
few TRBD2 TRBJ2-4 TRBV5-1 TGCGCCAGCAGCTTGGCACTAGCGGAAAACATTCAGTACTTC CASSLALAENIQYF
many TRBD2 TRBJ2-3 TRBV6-4 TGTGCCAGCAGGACTAGCAGTAGCACAGATACGCAGTATTTT CASRTSSSTDTQYF
many TRBD1 TRBJ2-7 TRBV28 TGTGCCAGCAGCTTAACCTCTAACAGGGGGGCCGAGCAGTACTTC CASSLTSNRGAEQYF
NA NA TRBJ1-2 TRBV12-3/TRBV12-4 TGTGCCAGCAGCCAACAGGGCTCCTATGGCTACACCTTC CASSQQGSYGYTF
NA TRBD2 TRBJ2-5 TRBV7-2 TGTGCCAGCAGCCCCGCCCCGATACGGCGGGGGGACCGCGGGGGAGAGACCCAGTACTTC CASSPAPIRRGDRGGETQYF
few TRBD1 TRBJ1-1 TRBV18 TGTGCCAGCTCATTCCGGGACAGGGGGCGCGGGAACACTGAAGCTTTCTTT CASSFRDRGRGNTEAFF
many NA TRBJ2-1 TRBV3-1 TGTGCCAGCAGCCGCCTACTCCAGCGGACTCCCCCTTTTGGGAATGAGCAGTTCTTC CASSRLLQRTPPFGNEQFF
NA NA TRBJ2-1 TRBV11-3 TGTGCCAGCAGCTTAGAAGCCTATTCCTACAATGAGCAGTTCTTC CASSLEAYSYNEQFF
NA NA TRBJ2-7 TRBV7-2 TGTGCCAGCAGCTTACTGGCGGGGACAACCTACGGGCAGCACTTC CASSLLAGTTYGQHF
many TRBD1 TRBJ2-3 TRBV6-2/TRBV6-3 TGTGCCAGCAGACCGGGACAGGTCGGGGGAGATACGCAGTATTTT CASRPGQVGGDTQYF
few TRBD1 TRBJ1-5 TRBV7-4 TGTGCCAGCAGCTTACCGCCTACAGGGGGCAATTTAAGCAATCAGCCCCAGCATTTT CASSLPPTGGNLSNQPQHF